This section outlines one TCR beta chain sequence together with its context. Its antigen is unknown. The sample is drawn from a study of OX40 agonist ivuxolimab in advanced cancers. Study-level points and caveats: Some of the nonresponding patients also showed low levels of normalized T-cell clonal expansion.

The germline V gene has CDR1 MNHNS and CDR2 SASEGT. The junction had 9 bases not matched to a gene; V was cut back by 7 bases and J by 8 bases. This CDR3 contains 13 residues. TCRdb's copy holds only in-frame clones and misses some; the assay was immunoSEQ multiplex PCR. Among about 58,000 clones listed, over 75% were seen once. The V and J genes are TRBV6-1 and TRBJ1-2; TRBD1 matches 8 bases. The sample here was CD4+ or CD8+ T cells sorted from blood, taken in a trial of the OX40 agonist ivuxolimab. The clonotype comes from an adult with an advanced solid tumor such as melanoma, head and neck, liver or kidney cancer. The CDR3 sequence: CASIPRTGRGYTF. CDR3 DNA sequence: TGTGCCAGCATTCCGAGGACAGGGCGGGGCTACACCTTC.